This is a list of T cell receptor beta chains from one sample in a study of T cells in Graves' hyperthyroidism and ophthalmopathy. TCRdb ran MiXCR on the multiplex PCR reads and lists one entry per CDR3 protein. Among around 540,000 distinct CDR3 sequences listed, about half were seen once. Sequencing was done on a sample of peripheral blood or thyroid tissue (not recorded which). The source of these receptors is a young woman with Graves' hyperthyroidism. Both conserved end residues are part of each CDR3. Each record gives: J gene, clone size, V gene, D gene, CDR3 length, CDR3 protein, CDR3 DNA. A D gene is named only where the DNA matches it firmly. Only part of the rows carry a size: once, few, many, or a class if the clone is expanded.

j_call: TRBJ2-5
clone_size: .
v_call: TRBV6-4
d_call: TRBD2
cdr3_length: 14
cdr3_aa: CASSAPLAGETQYF
cdr3_nt: TGTGCCAGCAGTGCTCCGTTAGCGGGAGAGACCCAGTACTTC

j_call: TRBJ2-2
clone_size: .
v_call: TRBV7-9
d_call: .
cdr3_length: 15
cdr3_aa: CASSHPVSNTGELFF
cdr3_nt: TGTGCCAGCAGCCACCCGGTCTCGAACACCGGGGAGCTGTTTTTT

j_call: TRBJ1-4
clone_size: few
v_call: TRBV5-1
d_call: .
cdr3_length: 12
cdr3_aa: CASRRGGEKLFF
cdr3_nt: TGCGCCAGCAGAAGGGGAGGAGAAAAACTGTTTTTT

j_call: TRBJ1-6
clone_size: .
v_call: TRBV20-1
d_call: .
cdr3_length: 14
cdr3_aa: CSATSGSGVSPLHF
cdr3_nt: TGCAGTGCAACGAGTGGTTCAGGGGTGTCACCCCTCCACTTT

j_call: TRBJ2-7
clone_size: few
v_call: TRBV20-1
d_call: .
cdr3_length: 12
cdr3_aa: CSANNRENEQYF
cdr3_nt: TGCAGTGCTAATAACAGGGAGAATGAGCAGTACTTC

j_call: TRBJ2-3
clone_size: .
v_call: TRBV25-1
d_call: TRBD1
cdr3_length: 15
cdr3_aa: CASNDRGFGADTQYF
cdr3_nt: TGTGCCAGCAACGACAGGGGGTTTGGTGCAGATACGCAGTATTTT

j_call: TRBJ1-1
clone_size: many
v_call: TRBV19
d_call: .
cdr3_length: 14
cdr3_aa: CASSLGVTNTEAFF
cdr3_nt: TGTGCCAGTAGTCTTGGAGTGACGAACACTGAAGCTTTCTTT

j_call: TRBJ2-7
clone_size: few
v_call: TRBV14
d_call: .
cdr3_length: 13
cdr3_aa: CASSQQGWDEQYF
cdr3_nt: TGTGCCAGCAGCCAGCAGGGTTGGGACGAGCAGTACTTC

j_call: TRBJ1-2
clone_size: .
v_call: TRBV29-1
d_call: .
cdr3_length: 11
cdr3_aa: CSWADGYGYTF
cdr3_nt: TGCAGCTGGGCGGACGGTTATGGCTACACCTTC

j_call: TRBJ2-7
clone_size: .
v_call: TRBV7-9
d_call: TRBD1
cdr3_length: 15
cdr3_aa: CASRLSGTGGYEQYF
cdr3_nt: TGTGCCAGCAGACTCTCCGGGACAGGGGGCTACGAGCAGTACTTC

j_call: TRBJ2-6
clone_size: .
v_call: TRBV29-1
d_call: TRBD1
cdr3_length: 15
cdr3_aa: CSVQTGVYGANVLTF
cdr3_nt: TGCAGCGTTCAGACAGGGGTTTATGGGGCCAACGTCCTGACTTTC

j_call: TRBJ2-7
clone_size: .
v_call: TRBV24-1
d_call: .
cdr3_length: 12
cdr3_aa: CAAARSSYEQYF
cdr3_nt: TGTGCCGCCGCGCGTTCCTCCTACGAGCAGTACTTC

j_call: TRBJ2-2
clone_size: .
v_call: TRBV7-6
d_call: TRBD1
cdr3_length: 17
cdr3_aa: CASSPNPGTGRNGELFF
cdr3_nt: TGTGCCAGCAGCCCCAATCCCGGGACAGGGCGAAACGGGGAGCTGTTTTTT

j_call: TRBJ2-7
clone_size: many
v_call: TRBV2
d_call: .
cdr3_length: 15
cdr3_aa: CASSRRGGRDSEQYF
cdr3_nt: TGTGCCAGCAGCCGCAGGGGCGGGAGAGACTCCGAGCAGTACTTC

j_call: TRBJ2-5
clone_size: once
v_call: TRBV20-1
d_call: .
cdr3_length: 13
cdr3_aa: CSARRAATGPQYF
cdr3_nt: TGCAGTGCTAGGAGGGCGGCAACGGGGCCCCAGTACTTC

j_call: TRBJ2-7
clone_size: few
v_call: TRBV2
d_call: .
cdr3_length: 13
cdr3_aa: CARPGLSGYEQYF
cdr3_nt: TGTGCCAGACCGGGGTTGTCGGGCTACGAGCAGTACTTC

j_call: TRBJ1-5
clone_size: few
v_call: TRBV4-2
d_call: .
cdr3_length: 14
cdr3_aa: CASSQVSSNQPQHF
cdr3_nt: TGTGCCAGCAGCCAAGTGAGTAGCAATCAGCCCCAGCATTTT

j_call: TRBJ2-7
clone_size: .
v_call: TRBV20-1
d_call: TRBD1
cdr3_length: 14
cdr3_aa: CSALGTGHSYEQYF
cdr3_nt: TGCAGTGCTCTGGGGACAGGCCACTCCTACGAGCAGTACTTC

j_call: TRBJ1-1
clone_size: .
v_call: TRBV6-6
d_call: .
cdr3_length: 12
cdr3_aa: CASSPIMAEAFF
cdr3_nt: TGTGCCAGCAGCCCTATAATGGCTGAAGCTTTCTTT

j_call: TRBJ2-5
clone_size: .
v_call: TRBV10-3
d_call: .
cdr3_length: 15
cdr3_aa: CAINMDGDHGETQYF
cdr3_nt: TGTGCCATCAATATGGACGGGGACCATGGTGAGACCCAGTACTTC

j_call: TRBJ1-4
clone_size: once
v_call: TRBV2
d_call: TRBD1
cdr3_length: 15
cdr3_aa: CASSEVGRQGEKLFF
cdr3_nt: TGTGCCAGCAGTGAAGTGGGGCGACAGGGAGAAAAACTGTTTTTT

j_call: TRBJ2-7
clone_size: .
v_call: TRBV29-1
d_call: .
cdr3_length: 13
cdr3_aa: CSQEGRPIYEQYF
cdr3_nt: TGCAGCCAAGAGGGCAGACCGATCTACGAGCAGTACTTC

j_call: TRBJ2-5
clone_size: few
v_call: TRBV6-5
d_call: TRBD2
cdr3_length: 16
cdr3_aa: CASSYGLAGGLKTQYF
cdr3_nt: TGTGCCAGCAGTTACGGGCTAGCGGGAGGGCTGAAGACCCAGTACTTC

j_call: TRBJ2-6
clone_size: .
v_call: TRBV10-3
d_call: .
cdr3_length: 15
cdr3_aa: CAISENGAGANVLTF
cdr3_nt: TGTGCCATCAGTGAGAACGGGGCCGGGGCCAACGTCCTGACTTTC

j_call: TRBJ1-6
clone_size: many
v_call: TRBV7-9
d_call: TRBD1
cdr3_length: 14
cdr3_aa: CASSPDRRSSPLHF
cdr3_nt: TGTGCCAGCAGCCCGGACAGGCGTTCTTCACCCCTCCACTTT

j_call: TRBJ1-1
clone_size: .
v_call: TRBV20-1
d_call: .
cdr3_length: 13
cdr3_aa: CSANTQLNTEAFF
cdr3_nt: TGCAGTGCCAATACCCAACTAAACACTGAAGCTTTCTTT

j_call: TRBJ2-5
clone_size: .
v_call: TRBV10-2
d_call: TRBD2
cdr3_length: 14
cdr3_aa: CASTGTSGIWTQYF
cdr3_nt: TGCGCCAGCACTGGGACTAGCGGGATCTGGACCCAGTACTTC

j_call: TRBJ2-7
clone_size: .
v_call: TRBV7-9
d_call: .
cdr3_length: 13
cdr3_aa: CASSPEEGYEQYF
cdr3_nt: TGTGCCAGCAGCCCGGAGGAGGGCTACGAGCAGTACTTC

j_call: TRBJ2-7
clone_size: .
v_call: TRBV19
d_call: .
cdr3_length: 15
cdr3_aa: CASSVSGGTLYEQYF
cdr3_nt: TGTGCCAGTAGCGTATCTGGGGGGACACTCTACGAGCAGTACTTC

j_call: TRBJ2-7
clone_size: .
v_call: TRBV20-1
d_call: .
cdr3_length: 13
cdr3_aa: CSAWEPQTYEQYF
cdr3_nt: TGCAGTGCTTGGGAGCCTCAGACCTACGAGCAGTACTTC

j_call: TRBJ1-6
clone_size: .
v_call: TRBV9
d_call: .
cdr3_length: 17
cdr3_aa: CASSGGGRSSYNSPLHF
cdr3_nt: TGTGCCAGCAGCGGAGGTGGACGGAGCTCCTATAATTCACCCCTCCACTTT

j_call: TRBJ1-5
clone_size: few
v_call: TRBV19
d_call: TRBD1
cdr3_length: 15
cdr3_aa: CASSRQGLSNQPQHF
cdr3_nt: TGTGCCAGTAGCAGACAGGGCCTTAGCAATCAGCCCCAGCATTTT

j_call: TRBJ2-2
clone_size: many
v_call: TRBV20-1
d_call: TRBD2
cdr3_length: 16
cdr3_aa: CSARPPTSGRIGELFF
cdr3_nt: TGCAGTGCTAGGCCTCCCACTAGCGGGAGGATCGGGGAGCTGTTTTTT

j_call: TRBJ1-2
clone_size: many
v_call: TRBV19
d_call: TRBD1
cdr3_length: 14
cdr3_aa: CASSPPGQRDGYTF
cdr3_nt: TGTGCCAGTAGCCCCCCGGGACAGAGGGACGGCTACACCTTC

j_call: TRBJ1-6
clone_size: .
v_call: TRBV10-3
d_call: .
cdr3_length: 13
cdr3_aa: CAIRPGLGSPLHF
cdr3_nt: TGTGCCATCCGGCCCGGATTAGGTTCACCCCTCCACTTT

j_call: TRBJ2-7
clone_size: .
v_call: TRBV4-3
d_call: TRBD2
cdr3_length: 14
cdr3_aa: CASSLLAGVEEQYF
cdr3_nt: TGCGCCAGCAGCCTTCTGGCGGGAGTGGAGGAGCAGTACTTC

j_call: TRBJ2-2
clone_size: .
v_call: TRBV20-1
d_call: TRBD2
cdr3_length: 17
cdr3_aa: CSASAALAGRSTGELFF
cdr3_nt: TGCAGTGCTAGCGCCGCTCTAGCGGGACGGTCCACCGGGGAGCTGTTTTTT

j_call: TRBJ2-7
clone_size: many
v_call: TRBV24-1
d_call: .
cdr3_length: 14
cdr3_aa: CATSDPAELYEQYF
cdr3_nt: TGTGCCACCAGTGATCCGGCCGAGCTCTACGAGCAGTACTTC

j_call: TRBJ1-2
clone_size: few
v_call: TRBV7-9
d_call: .
cdr3_length: 14
cdr3_aa: CASSSGQGHYGYTF
cdr3_nt: TGTGCCAGCAGCTCTGGCCAGGGACACTATGGCTACACCTTC

j_call: TRBJ1-1
clone_size: few
v_call: TRBV10-3
d_call: .
cdr3_length: 15
cdr3_aa: CASSYPERGNTEAFF
cdr3_nt: TGTGCCAGCAGTTACCCCGAGAGAGGGAACACTGAAGCTTTCTTT

j_call: TRBJ1-5
clone_size: many
v_call: TRBV19
d_call: .
cdr3_length: 13
cdr3_aa: CASSMSNYQPQHF
cdr3_nt: TGTGCCAGTAGTATGTCCAACTATCAGCCCCAGCATTTT

j_call: TRBJ1-2
clone_size: .
v_call: TRBV24-1
d_call: .
cdr3_length: 14
cdr3_aa: CATSDEQGYRGYTF
cdr3_nt: TGTGCCACCAGTGATGAACAGGGATATCGTGGCTACACCTTC

j_call: TRBJ2-7
clone_size: .
v_call: TRBV25-1
d_call: TRBD1
cdr3_length: 16
cdr3_aa: CASVDGTGDESYEQYF
cdr3_nt: TGTGCCAGCGTTGATGGGACAGGGGATGAATCCTACGAGCAGTACTTC

j_call: TRBJ2-7
clone_size: few
v_call: TRBV7-9
d_call: .
cdr3_length: 17
cdr3_aa: CASSSSYGSEGSYEQYF
cdr3_nt: TGTGCCAGCAGCTCCTCCTATGGGAGCGAGGGCTCCTACGAGCAGTACTTC

j_call: TRBJ1-6
clone_size: few
v_call: TRBV10-3
d_call: .
cdr3_length: 14
cdr3_aa: CASSAQSYNSPLHF
cdr3_nt: TGTGCCAGCAGTGCACAATCCTATAATTCACCCCTCCACTTT

j_call: TRBJ1-2
clone_size: .
v_call: TRBV15
d_call: TRBD1
cdr3_length: 17
cdr3_aa: CATSGGDRARFNYGYTF
cdr3_nt: TGTGCCACCAGCGGGGGGGACAGAGCTCGTTTTAACTATGGCTACACCTTC

j_call: TRBJ1-1
clone_size: few
v_call: TRBV12-3/TRBV12-4
d_call: .
cdr3_length: 12
cdr3_aa: CASSFSGAGAFF
cdr3_nt: TGTGCCAGCAGTTTTTCCGGTGCCGGAGCTTTCTTT

j_call: TRBJ1-1
clone_size: .
v_call: TRBV14
d_call: .
cdr3_length: 18
cdr3_aa: CASSQVGRGRVRNTEAFF
cdr3_nt: TGTGCCAGCAGCCAAGTGGGCAGGGGTCGGGTGAGGAACACTGAAGCTTTCTTT

j_call: TRBJ1-2
clone_size: many
v_call: TRBV20-1
d_call: .
cdr3_length: 13
cdr3_aa: CSASRTMGYGYTF
cdr3_nt: TGCAGTGCTAGTAGGACCATGGGATATGGCTACACCTTC

j_call: TRBJ1-4
clone_size: .
v_call: TRBV10-3
d_call: .
cdr3_length: 13
cdr3_aa: CASRIDSSSKLFF
cdr3_nt: TGTGCCAGCAGAATAGACAGTTCTTCAAAACTGTTTTTT

j_call: TRBJ1-1
clone_size: .
v_call: TRBV7-2
d_call: TRBD1
cdr3_length: 14
cdr3_aa: CASSRADRGGEAFF
cdr3_nt: TGTGCCAGCAGCCGAGCCGACAGGGGAGGTGAAGCTTTCTTT

j_call: TRBJ1-6
clone_size: .
v_call: TRBV6-5
d_call: .
cdr3_length: 16
cdr3_aa: CASSYRTRQQNSPLHF
cdr3_nt: TGTGCCAGCAGTTACCGAACCCGACAGCAGAATTCACCCCTCCACTTT

j_call: TRBJ1-5
clone_size: .
v_call: TRBV10-3
d_call: .
cdr3_length: 13
cdr3_aa: CASSRRESQPQHF
cdr3_nt: TGTGCCAGCAGCAGGAGGGAAAGTCAGCCCCAGCATTTT

j_call: TRBJ1-5
clone_size: .
v_call: TRBV6-1
d_call: TRBD1
cdr3_length: 14
cdr3_aa: CASSGRQGEQPQHF
cdr3_nt: TGTGCCAGCAGTGGGCGACAGGGAGAGCAGCCCCAGCATTTT

j_call: TRBJ1-2
clone_size: .
v_call: TRBV7-3
d_call: TRBD1
cdr3_length: 12
cdr3_aa: CASSQTGTGYTF
cdr3_nt: TGTGCCAGCAGCCAGACAGGGACTGGCTACACCTTC

j_call: TRBJ1-1
clone_size: few
v_call: TRBV5-6
d_call: .
cdr3_length: 14
cdr3_aa: CASRNRVLVAEAFF
cdr3_nt: TGTGCCAGCCGGAACAGGGTTCTAGTTGCTGAAGCTTTCTTT

j_call: TRBJ1-6
clone_size: .
v_call: TRBV2
d_call: .
cdr3_length: 11
cdr3_aa: CASSGGRALHF
cdr3_nt: TGTGCCAGCAGTGGGGGCAGGGCCCTCCACTTT

j_call: TRBJ2-5
clone_size: many
v_call: TRBV29-1
d_call: TRBD2
cdr3_length: 17
cdr3_aa: CSVAGTSGGGLGGTQYF
cdr3_nt: TGCAGCGTGGCAGGGACTAGCGGGGGAGGCCTCGGAGGGACCCAGTACTTC

j_call: TRBJ1-2
clone_size: once
v_call: TRBV11-2
d_call: .
cdr3_length: 15
cdr3_aa: CASSFRRGSNYGYTF
cdr3_nt: TGTGCCAGCAGCTTTAGGAGGGGCTCGAACTATGGCTACACCTTC